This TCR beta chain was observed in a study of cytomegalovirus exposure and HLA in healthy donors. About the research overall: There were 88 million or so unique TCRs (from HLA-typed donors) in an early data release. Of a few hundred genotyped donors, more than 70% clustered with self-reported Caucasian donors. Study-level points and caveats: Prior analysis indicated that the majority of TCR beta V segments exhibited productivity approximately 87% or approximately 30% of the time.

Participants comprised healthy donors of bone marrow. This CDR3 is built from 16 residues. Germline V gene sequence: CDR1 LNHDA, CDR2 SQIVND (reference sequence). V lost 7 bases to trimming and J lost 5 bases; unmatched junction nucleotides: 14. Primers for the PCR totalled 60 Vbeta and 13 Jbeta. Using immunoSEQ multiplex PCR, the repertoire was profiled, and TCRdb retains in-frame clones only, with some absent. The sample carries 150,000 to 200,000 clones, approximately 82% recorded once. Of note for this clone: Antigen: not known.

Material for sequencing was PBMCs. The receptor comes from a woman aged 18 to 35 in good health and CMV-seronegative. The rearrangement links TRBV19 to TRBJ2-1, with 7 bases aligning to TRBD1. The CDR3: CASTPPEGGYDNEQFF. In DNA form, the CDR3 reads TGTGCCAGTACCCCCCCGGAAGGGGGCTACGACAATGAGCAGTTCTTC.